Below are 5 T cell receptor beta chains sequenced from a single sample in a study of blood T cell repertoires in COVID-19. Profiling relied on immunoSEQ multiplex PCR, and the TCRdb table lists in-frame clones only, not all of them. The sample shows roughly 43,000 clones, around 89% of them seen only once. The source material was peripheral blood. These receptor sequences come from a human donor in a cohort sampled during active COVID-19.

This clone occurred once. The chain recombines TRBV6-1 with TRBJ2-7, with D perhaps TRBD2 (5 bases). V gave up 0 bases and J gave up 4 bases, with 10 bases separating them. CDR1 and CDR2 from the germline V gene are MNHNS and SASEGT. This CDR3 spans 14 amino acids. As DNA, the CDR3 is TGTGCCAGCAGTGAAGCGCTTCGAGGGTACGAGCAGTACTTC. Translating it yields CASSEALRGYEQYF.

This rearrangement joins TRBV27 to TRBJ1-1; possibly TRBD1 for D (6 bases). The CDR3 consists of 14 residues. CDR1 and CDR2 from the germline V gene are MNHEY and SMNVEV (reference sequence). V was shortened by 5 bases and J by 4 bases, with 14 bases between the two germline ends. CDR3 protein: CASSPRGASTEAFF. The CDR3 coding sequence is TGTGCCAGCAGTCCCAGGGGAGCGAGCACTGAAGCTTTCTTT.

V is TRBV6-5 and J is TRBJ1-1; 9 nucleotides match TRBD1. The germline V gene has CDR1 MNHEY and CDR2 SVGAGI. This CDR3 contains 12 residues. The junction had 3 bases not matched to a gene; V was cut back by 7 bases and J by 6 bases. In DNA form, the CDR3 reads TGTGCCAGCACGGGGACAGGGCCTGAAGCTTTCTTT. Protein sequence: CASTGTGPEAFF.

The rearrangement uses TRBV5-6 and TRBJ2-7; D is possibly TRBD1 (6 bases). V gave up 4 bases and J gave up 5 bases, with 16 bases separating them. The CDR3 spans 14 residues. The germline gives CDR1 SGHDT, CDR2 YYEEEE. The CDR3 region is CASSGRTGYHEQYF. In DNA, the CDR3 is TGTGCCAGCAGCGGGCGTACAGGGTACCACGAGCAGTACTTC.

The J gene is TRBJ2-7, the V gene TRBV28; D uncertain. V shed 6 bases and J shed 6 bases, with 12 bases lying between them. Germline V gene sequence: CDR1 MDHEN, CDR2 SYDVKM. The CDR3 consists of 12 residues. CDR3 protein: CASSRQVSEQYF. The DNA of the CDR3 is TGTGCCAGCAGCCGCCAGGTTAGCGAGCAGTACTTC.